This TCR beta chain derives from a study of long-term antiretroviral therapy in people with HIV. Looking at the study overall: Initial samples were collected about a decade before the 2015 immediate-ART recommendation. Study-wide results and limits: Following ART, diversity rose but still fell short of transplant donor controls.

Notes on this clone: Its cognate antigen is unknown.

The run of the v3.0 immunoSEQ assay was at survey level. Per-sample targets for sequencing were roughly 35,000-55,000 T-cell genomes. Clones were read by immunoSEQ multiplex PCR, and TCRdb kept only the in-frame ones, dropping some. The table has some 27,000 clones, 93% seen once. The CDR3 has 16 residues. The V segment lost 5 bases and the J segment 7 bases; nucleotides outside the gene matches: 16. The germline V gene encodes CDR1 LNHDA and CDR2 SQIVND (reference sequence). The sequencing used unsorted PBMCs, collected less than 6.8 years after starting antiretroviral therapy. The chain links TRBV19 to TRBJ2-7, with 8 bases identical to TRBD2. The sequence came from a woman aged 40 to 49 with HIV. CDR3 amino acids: CASSPPPGGGAIEQYF. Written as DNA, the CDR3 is TGTGCCAGTAGTCCCCCTCCGGGGGGGGGAGCGATAGAGCAGTACTTC.